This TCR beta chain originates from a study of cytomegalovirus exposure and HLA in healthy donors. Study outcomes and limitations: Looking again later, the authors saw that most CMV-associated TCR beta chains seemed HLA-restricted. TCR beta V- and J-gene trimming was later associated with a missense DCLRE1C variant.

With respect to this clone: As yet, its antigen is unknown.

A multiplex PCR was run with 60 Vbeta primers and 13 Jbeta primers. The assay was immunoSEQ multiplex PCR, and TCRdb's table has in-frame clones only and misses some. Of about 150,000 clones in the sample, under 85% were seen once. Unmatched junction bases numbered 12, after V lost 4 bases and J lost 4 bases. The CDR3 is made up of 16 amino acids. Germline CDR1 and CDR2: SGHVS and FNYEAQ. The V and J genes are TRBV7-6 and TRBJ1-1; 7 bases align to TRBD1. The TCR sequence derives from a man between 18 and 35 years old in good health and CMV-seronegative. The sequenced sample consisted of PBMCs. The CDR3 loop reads CASSSDRTTLSTEAFF. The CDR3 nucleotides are TGTGCCAGCAGCTCGGACAGGACCACCTTAAGCACTGAAGCTTTCTTT.